These 28 T cell receptor beta chains were sequenced from one sample in a study of T cells after yellow fever vaccination. One entry per CDR3 protein, called by TCRdb with MiXCR from the 5' RACE reads. This sample has about 360,000 distinct CDR3 sequences, with approximately 5.7% found just once. The sample was PBMCs, taken 5 days after the yellow fever booster vaccination. These receptors were taken from a man younger than 45 who received the YFV17D yellow fever vaccine.

This clonotype was detected many times. This rearrangement joins TRBV7-2 to TRBJ2-7; 7 bases agree with TRBD1. V dropped 7 bases and J dropped 2; count of bases not matched to a gene: 8. There are 14 residues in the CDR3. Per the germline V gene, CDR1 is SGHTA and CDR2 is FQGNSA. Here the CDR3 reads CASTKTGKAYEQYF. Written as DNA, the CDR3 is TGTGCCAGCACCAAGACAGGGAAGGCCTACGAGCAGTACTTC.

This clonotype came up many times. V gene TRBV27 combines with J gene TRBJ2-5; 9 bases agree with TRBD1. The germline CDR1 and CDR2 sequences are MNHEY and SMNVEV (reference sequence). The CDR3 extends over 15 amino acids. With 2 bases clipped from V and 4 bases from J, the junction kept 5 bases outside the gene matches. DNA of the CDR3: TGTGCCAGCAGTTTAAGTACAGGGGGCAGAGAGACCCAGTACTTC. It translates to CASSLSTGGRETQYF.

This clonotype was detected only a few times. This chain joins TRBV28 and TRBJ2-3; 7 bases align to TRBD2. From germline, CDR1 is MDHEN and CDR2 SYDVKM. The V segment lost 1 base and the J segment 3 bases; nucleotides outside the gene matches: 10. CDR3 length equals 17 residues. The CDR3 sequence is CASSLLDAGEVTDTQYF. Written as DNA, the CDR3 is TGTGCCAGCAGTTTATTGGATGCGGGAGAAGTGACAGATACGCAGTATTTT.

This chain links TRBV5-4 with TRBJ2-7; a possible D gene is TRBD1 (6 bases). The CDR3 is 14 amino acids. The V gene's germline CDR1 is SGHNT and CDR2 YYREEE (reference sequence). V was trimmed by 4 bases and J by 7 bases, leaving 18 bases between them. For the CDR3, the DNA is TGTGCCAGCAGCCCCCTACCCCAGGGGCGAGAGCAGTACTTC. Translation gives CASSPLPQGREQYF.

At least ten counts were recorded for this clonotype. This chain uses TRBV12-3 or TRBV12-4 with TRBJ2-3, with D uncertain. The CDR3 runs to 11 residues. V lost 6 bases and J 3 bases, leaving 4 bases between the germline ends. The CDR3 nucleotides are TGTGCCAGCAGCTTAACAGATACGCAGTATTTT. Translating gives CASSLTDTQYF.

This clonotype appeared many times. The chain carries TRBV6-2 or TRBV6-3 and TRBJ1-5; D gene unclear. V was pared by 6 bases and J by 4 bases, with 16 bases between. Germline values: CDR1 MNHEY, CDR2 SVGEGT. This CDR3 comprises 15 residues. The CDR3 coding sequence is TGTGCCAGCAGGGACCACTTAGGCCAAAATCAGCCCCAGCATTTT. Translation: CASRDHLGQNQPQHF.

V gene TRBV19 combines with J gene TRBJ2-2; 10 bases agree with TRBD1. The V segment lost 5 bases and the J segment 5 bases; nucleotides outside the gene matches: 5. CDR1 and CDR2 from the germline V gene are LNHDA and SQIVND (reference sequence). CDR3 length: 15 residues. The CDR3 bases are TGTGCCAGTAGTGGGGACAGGGGAGTAACCGGGGAGCTGTTTTTT. Amino acids: CASSGDRGVTGELFF.

CDR3 in amino acids: CSVGGRLSYEQYF. The CDR3 nucleotides are TGCAGCGTGGGGGGGCGGCTCTCCTACGAGCAGTACTTC. The chain is built from TRBV29-1 and TRBJ2-7, with D possibly matching TRBD2 (7 bases). The CDR3 spans 13 residues. V dropped 6 bases and J dropped 0 bases, with 12 bases sitting between them. In germline, CDR1 is SQVTM, CDR2 ANQGSEA.

This chain joins TRBV5-5 and TRBJ2-2; 9 positions agree with TRBD1. CDR3 length equals 16 residues. Germline loops: CDR1 SGHKS, CDR2 YYEKEE (reference sequence). V shed 2 bases and J 7 bases; nucleotides not matched to a gene: 9. The CDR3 sequence is CASSFGQGTLGGELFF. The CDR3 bases are TGTGCCAGCAGCTTCGGACAGGGGACCCTTGGCGGGGAGCTGTTTTTT.

The chain uses TRBV12-3 or TRBV12-4 and TRBJ2-1; 11 positions agree with TRBD2. The CDR3 loop spans 16 amino acids. The V gene end was trimmed by 3 bases and the J gene end by 0 bases; junction bases not matched to a gene: 1. CDR3 sequence: CASSFSGRASYNEQFF. CDR3 nucleotides: TGTGCCAGCAGTTTTAGCGGGAGGGCCTCCTACAATGAGCAGTTCTTC.

V and J are TRBV7-2 and TRBJ2-7, with D possibly TRBD2 on 5 matching bases. There are 14 residues in the CDR3. The V gene lost 5 bases and the J gene lost 5 bases, with 16 bases spanning the gap. CDR1 and CDR2 from the germline V gene are SGHTA and FQGNSA. CDR3 region: CASSPQQFGNEQYF. CDR3 coding DNA: TGTGCCAGCAGCCCACAGCAGTTCGGGAACGAGCAGTACTTC.

This clonotype was observed many times. The rearrangement joins TRBV29-1 to TRBJ2-1; tentatively, D is TRBD2 (5 bases). There are 12 residues in the CDR3. Between the trimmed V and J ends, which lost 7 bases and 3 bases, there was a span of 10 bases. Germline values: CDR1 SQVTM, CDR2 ANQGSEA. The CDR3 DNA follows: TGCAGCGGTATACTAGACTACAATGAGCAGTTCTTC. This encodes CSGILDYNEQFF.

This clonotype was detected a few times. Here the CDR3 reads CASSPPPPADNEQFF. The CDR3 DNA is TGTGCCAGCTCACCACCACCCCCCGCTGACAATGAGCAGTTCTTC. The V and J genes are TRBV18 and TRBJ2-1; D unresolved. Per germline, CDR1 KGHSH and CDR2 LQKENI. V was clipped by 0 bases and J by 5 bases, with 11 bases between them. This CDR3 is built from 15 residues.

This clonotype was observed a handful of times. The V gene is TRBV9, the J gene TRBJ1-1, with TRBD1 identical over 7 bases. The germline gives CDR1 SGDLS, CDR2 YYNGEE. V trimming: 4 bases; J trimming: 1 base; junction bases outside the gene matches: 7. The CDR3 is 15 amino acids. Here the CDR3 DNA reads TGTGCCAGCAGCCCTCACAGGGGCGGGAACACTGAAGCTTTCTTT. Amino acid sequence: CASSPHRGGNTEAFF.

Many counts were recorded for this clonotype. This sequence joins TRBV2 and TRBJ2-1; D not resolved. CDR1 is SNHLY and CDR2 is FYNNEI in the germline V gene. V was pared by 4 bases and J by 4 bases, with 17 bases between. This CDR3 has 16 amino acids. The CDR3 DNA reads TGTGCCAGCAGTGTTTTGTTCGGGTCGGGTTACAATGAGCAGTTCTTC. It specifies CASSVLFGSGYNEQFF.

Ten or more counts support this clonotype. The chain couples TRBV6-4 to TRBJ2-1; maybe TRBD2 (6 bases). The CDR3 is 15 amino acids. V was clipped by 8 bases and J by 4 bases, with 18 bases between them. Germline V gives CDR1 MRHNA, CDR2 SNTAGT. The CDR3 sequence: CASARGGPDYNEQFF. DNA for the CDR3: TGTGCCAGCGCTAGGGGAGGTCCGGATTACAATGAGCAGTTCTTC.

The rearrangement uses TRBV20-1 and TRBJ2-5; 9 positions match TRBD2. Per germline, CDR1 DFQATT and CDR2 SNEGSKA (reference sequence). The V segment lost 0 bases and the J segment 1 base; nucleotides outside the gene matches: 9. The CDR3 has 17 amino acids. DNA for the CDR3: TGCAGTGCTAGAGACCTCCGCGGGAGGGGGGGCCAAGAGACCCAGTACTTC. Residues: CSARDLRGRGGQETQYF.

This clonotype has at least ten counts. V and J are TRBV6-2 or TRBV6-3 and TRBJ2-5, with D hard to call. The germline V gene encodes CDR1 MNHEY and CDR2 SVGEGT. The CDR3 sequence is 12 residues long. Deletions cut 4 bases from V and 5 bases from J, with 8 bases between. The CDR3 region has the DNA TGTGCCAGCAGTTTTGGTGCCGAGACCCAGTACTTC. Its protein product is CASSFGAETQYF.

The chain combines TRBV5-6 with TRBJ2-1, with 14 bases identical to TRBD2. The V gene's germline CDR1 is SGHDT and CDR2 YYEEEE. This CDR3 has 16 amino acids. The junction had 7 bases not matched to a gene; V was cut back by 4 bases and J by 7 bases. The CDR3 is CASSLRTSGRPNEQFF. CDR3 nucleotides: TGTGCCAGCAGCCTAAGGACTAGCGGGAGGCCAAATGAGCAGTTCTTC. The entire variable domain, with the rest obtained from reference TRBV5-6 and TRBJ2-1, is as follows: DAGVTQSPTHLIKTRGQQVTLRCSPKSGHDTVSWYQQALGQGPQFIFQYYEEEERQRGNFPDRFSGHQFPNYSSELNVNALLLGDSALYLCASSLRTSGRPNEQFFGPGTRLTVL.

Only a few counts were recorded for this clonotype. The chain uses TRBV12-3 or TRBV12-4 and TRBJ1-5, with a tentative D call TRBD1 (5 bases). Trimming stripped 3 bases from V and 3 bases from J, with 9 bases between. The CDR3 has 14 amino acids. The chain's CDR3 is CASSFGDHNQPQHF. The CDR3 bases are TGTGCCAGCAGTTTTGGGGACCACAATCAGCCCCAGCATTTT.

This clonotype has a count of ten or more. The chain links TRBV10-3 to TRBJ2-3; the match to TRBD2 covers 11 bases. Germline loops: CDR1 ENHRY, CDR2 SYGVKD. J was trimmed by 8 bases and V by 10 bases; bases with no gene match: 8. CDR3 length equals 13 residues. DNA of the CDR3: TGTGCCACCTCGACTAGCGGGGCAGGTACGCAGTATTTT. Protein sequence: CATSTSGAGTQYF.

The table lists this clonotype with many counts. The V and J genes are TRBV5-1 and TRBJ2-4; D ambiguous. Germline V gives CDR1 SGHRS, CDR2 YFSETQ. V lost 2 bases and J 9 bases, leaving 9 bases between the germline ends. The CDR3 totals 12 residues. As DNA, the CDR3 is TGCGCCAGCAGCTTACCGGACCCCATTCAGTACTTC. Amino acids: CASSLPDPIQYF.

This chain links TRBV6-2 or TRBV6-3 with TRBJ2-1; 9 bases are shared with TRBD2. V gave up 4 bases and J gave up 9 bases; unmatched junction bases: 19. The CDR3 totals 18 residues. Germline assignment: CDR1 MNHEY and CDR2 SVGEGT. The CDR3 DNA reads as TGTGCCAGCAGTTGGGGGGTGGGACAGTCTAGCGGGAAGGGTGAGCAGTTCTTC. Its protein product is CASSWGVGQSSGKGEQFF.

This clonotype was seen at least ten times. The chain is built from TRBV20-1 and TRBJ2-7; the D is unclear. The V gene's germline CDR1 is DFQATT and CDR2 SNEGSKA (reference sequence). V was cut by 0 bases and J by 3 bases, with 18 bases left in between. The CDR3 spans 16 residues. The CDR3 DNA reads TGCAGTGCTAGAGATCGGTTGGCGGCGCTTCACTACGAGCAGTACTTC. Protein product: CSARDRLAALHYEQYF.

This clonotype was found many times. The V gene is TRBV5-1, the J gene TRBJ2-5, with TRBD2 identical over 7 bases. This CDR3 comprises 15 residues. The J segment lost 4 bases and the V segment lost 2 bases, leaving 8 bases of the junction unmatched. Germline V gene data show CDR1 as SGHRS and CDR2 as YFSETQ. Here the CDR3 DNA reads TGCGCCAGCAGCTTCGGCGGGAGTGGGGGAGAGACCCAGTACTTC. Residues: CASSFGGSGGETQYF. Using reference TRBV5-1 and TRBJ2-5 for the parts outside the CDR3, the full variable domain is KAGVTQTPRYLIKTRGQQVTLSCSPISGHRSVSWYQQTPGQGLQFLFEYFSETQRNKGNFPGRFSGRQFSNSRSEMNVSTLELGDSALYLCASSFGGSGGETQYFGPGTRLLVL.

This clonotype has a handful of counts. The V gene is TRBV18, the J gene TRBJ1-4; 11 bases match TRBD1. J lost 8 bases, V lost 3 bases, and 5 bases had no gene match. Germline V CDR1 and CDR2: KGHSH, LQKENI. This CDR3 has 15 residues. CDR3 loop: CASSPTGTGGEKLFF. The CDR3 nucleotides read TGTGCCAGCTCACCGACCGGGACAGGGGGGGAAAAACTGTTTTTT.

This clonotype was found many times. A junction end diverges from the germline sequence, so it may reflect a read error. The chain joins TRBV12-3 or TRBV12-4 to TRBJ2-5; D gene unclear. The CDR3 length is 11 residues. The CDR3 sequence: CASSFGETQYF. As DNA, the CDR3 is TGCGCCAGCAGCTTTGGAGAGACCCAGTACTTC.

This clonotype was found many times. The CDR3 loop reads CSAPSSGRVEQYF. CDR3 sequence (DNA): TGCAGTGCCCCCTCTAGCGGGAGGGTCGAGCAGTACTTC. This chain connects TRBV20-1 to TRBJ2-7, with TRBD2 identical over 12 bases. Germline values: CDR1 DFQATT, CDR2 SNEGSKA (reference sequence). The length of the CDR3 is 13 residues. Trimming removed 6 bases from V and 6 bases from J; junction bases left unmatched: 6.